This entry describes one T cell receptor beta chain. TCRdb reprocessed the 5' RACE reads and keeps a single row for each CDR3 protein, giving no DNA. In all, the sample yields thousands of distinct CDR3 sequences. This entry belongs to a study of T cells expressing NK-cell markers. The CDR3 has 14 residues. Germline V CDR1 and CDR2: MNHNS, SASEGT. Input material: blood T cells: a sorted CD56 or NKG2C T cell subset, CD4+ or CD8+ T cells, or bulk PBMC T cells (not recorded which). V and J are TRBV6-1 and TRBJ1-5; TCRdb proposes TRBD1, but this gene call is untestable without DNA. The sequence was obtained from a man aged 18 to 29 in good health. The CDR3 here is CASGAGLSNQPQHF.